This T cell receptor beta chain came from a study of blood T cell repertoires in COVID-19. Background on the study: Some COVID-19 samples were acute and others convalescent; all came from the United States, Italy and Spain.

The CDR3 sequence is 15 residues long. In germline, CDR1 is LNHDA, CDR2 SQIVND (reference sequence). V was shortened by 5 bases and J by 4 bases, with 15 bases between the two germline ends. Individuals drawn from 20 to 30 US areas were roughly 18 to 95 years old. Clinical histories supplied by participants themselves formed the basis of cohort assignment. As originally analysed: The authors estimated nucleated cell counts from reference gene primer amplification. Libraries were prepared by immunoSEQ multiplex PCR; TCRdb keeps only in-frame clonotypes and omits some of them. D and trimming come from the DNA, and the V and J calls and clone size come from that table. The sample has 180,000 or so clones, roughly 89% seen once.

The receptor was isolated from a woman aged 40 to 50 with acute COVID-19. The gene calls are TRBV19 and TRBJ1-5; the D gene is possibly TRBD1 (6 bases). The sequenced material came from PBMCs or T cells enriched from blood (not recorded which). The CDR3 spells CASSVPWTANQPQHF. The CDR3 region has the DNA TGTGCCAGTAGTGTCCCATGGACAGCGAATCAGCCCCAGCATTTT.